Presented here are 29 T cell receptor beta chains from one specimen sequenced in a study of lymphopenia after photon versus proton radiotherapy. Profiling relied on immunoSEQ multiplex PCR, and the TCRdb table lists in-frame clones only, not all of them. The sample holds around 62,000 clones, around 84% seen once. The sequences come from peripheral blood, collected from a patient treated with proton-based radiotherapy. These receptors were taken from a man aged 55 to 69 with pancreatic cancer.

The rearrangement links TRBV28 to TRBJ1-5; the match to TRBD1 covers 8 bases. Germline CDR1 is MDHEN and CDR2 is SYDVKM. Germline trimming cut 6 bases from V and 3 bases from J; bases unmatched to any gene: 4. CDR3 length equals 14 residues. CDR3 DNA: TGTGCCAGCAGCCTGGGACAGGACAATCAGCCCCAGCATTTT. Its protein product is CASSLGQDNQPQHF.

V usage is TRBV7-2 and J usage is TRBJ2-1; D might be TRBD2 (6 bases). This CDR3 region has 15 residues. Trimming pared 0 bases from V and 4 bases from J, leaving 10 bases between. CDR1 and CDR2 from the germline V gene are SGHTA and FQGNSA. CDR3 DNA sequence: TGTGCCAGCAGCTTAGCTAGCGGAGGGTACAATGAGCAGTTCTTC. Translated, it gives CASSLASGGYNEQFF.

The chain joins TRBV7-6 to TRBJ1-4, with D possibly TRBD1 on 6 matching bases. Germline assignment: CDR1 SGHVS and CDR2 FNYEAQ. V lost 5 bases and J lost 7, with 8 bases in between. The CDR3 extends over 12 amino acids. The CDR3 DNA is TGTGCCAGCAGCGCCAGGGGTGAAAAACTGTTTTTT. Translation gives CASSARGEKLFF.

J is TRBJ2-1 and V is TRBV9, with 8 bases fitting TRBD2. CDR1 and CDR2 (germline): SGDLS, YYNGEE. The CDR3 is 14 amino acids. Germline trimming cut 0 bases from V and 7 bases from J; bases unmatched to any gene: 3. Here the CDR3 DNA reads TGTGCCAGCAGCGTAGCCCCTAGCGGGAATGAGCAGTTCTTC. This gives the protein CASSVAPSGNEQFF.

As regards this clone: The germline gene is not matched at one end of the junction; a read error may be the cause. The chain has TRBV6-1 and TRBJ1-1; a possible D gene is TRBD1 (6 bases). The CDR3 runs 17 residues. CDR1 and CDR2 from the germline V gene are MNHNS and SASEGT. The CDR3, as DNA: TGTGCCAGCAGTCAAGCCCCTGTAGGGGGGAGGAATACTGAAGCTTTCTTT. Amino acids: CASSQAPVGGRNTEAFF.

The chain couples TRBV6-6 to TRBJ2-2; 7 positions agree with TRBD1. The CDR3 extends over 16 amino acids. With 2 bases clipped from V and 0 bases from J, the junction kept 3 bases outside the gene matches. Per germline, CDR1 MNHNY and CDR2 SVGAGI (reference sequence). CDR3 sequence (DNA): TGTGCCAGCAGTTACACCGGGACAGCGAACACCGGGGAGCTGTTTTTT. Translated: CASSYTGTANTGELFF.

The V call is TRBV19, the J call TRBJ2-1; possible D gene TRBD1, 6 bases. The V gene lost 1 base and the J gene lost 0 bases, with 13 bases spanning the gap. The CDR3 extends over 17 amino acids. Per the germline V gene, CDR1 is LNHDA and CDR2 is SQIVND (reference sequence). CDR3 in DNA: TGTGCCAGTAGTATAGGTGAAGGGGGACCCTCCTACAATGAGCAGTTCTTC. Encoded protein: CASSIGEGGPSYNEQFF.

This chain links TRBV7-8 with TRBJ2-1; 9 nucleotides line up with TRBD2. After removal of 2 bases from V and 16 bases from J, the junction contained 9 bases not matched to a gene. Germline values: CDR1 SGHVS, CDR2 FQNEAQ. This CDR3 spans 13 amino acids. The CDR3 region is CASSLYISGSDFF. The CDR3 region has the DNA TGTGCCAGCAGCTTATATATTAGCGGGAGTGATTTCTTC.

The chain is built from TRBV30 and TRBJ2-7; D is tentatively TRBD1 or TRBD2 (5 bases each). V shed 2 bases and J shed 7 bases, with 15 bases lying between them. Germline lookup yields CDR1 GTSNPN and CDR2 SVGIG (reference sequence). CDR3 length equals 13 residues. The CDR3 region is CAWSWLGTGEQYF. In DNA form, the CDR3 reads TGTGCCTGGAGTTGGCTAGGGACGGGGGAGCAGTACTTC.

This chain uses TRBV2 with TRBJ2-5; no clear D. CDR3 length: 13 amino acids. From germline, CDR1 is SNHLY and CDR2 FYNNEI. Trimming removed 1 base from V and 2 bases from J, with 5 bases in between. The CDR3 bases are TGTGCCAGCAGTGAAGGCCCTCAAGAGACCCAGTACTTC. This codes for CASSEGPQETQYF.

This CDR3 is CASSFERSTQYF. The DNA of the CDR3 is TGTGCCAGCAGCTTTGAACGTAGTACGCAGTATTTT. The chain carries TRBV7-2 and TRBJ2-3; no definite D call. Germline CDR1 reads SGHTA; CDR2 reads FQGNSA. CDR3 length: 12 amino acids. V shed 3 bases and J shed 8 bases, with 9 bases lying between them.

The rearrangement links TRBV7-6 to TRBJ2-2; maybe TRBD1 (6 bases). Trimming cost V 5 bases and J 7 bases, with 20 bases left between them. Germline V gene sequence: CDR1 SGHVS, CDR2 FNYEAQ. The CDR3 extends over 16 amino acids. The CDR3 loop reads CASSPARVRDNGELFF. The CDR3 DNA reads TGTGCCAGCAGCCCTGCGCGGGTACGGGACAACGGGGAGCTGTTTTTT.

This clone was detected only a few times. CDR3 sequence (DNA): TGTGCCAGCAGCGCCAGTTGGGGTAGCTCCTACAATGAGCAGTTCTTC. Translating gives CASSASWGSSYNEQFF. The chain employs TRBV9 and TRBJ2-1; D remains ambiguous. The germline V gene has CDR1 SGDLS and CDR2 YYNGEE. Trimming cost V 3 bases and J 0 bases, with 13 bases left between them. This CDR3 is 16 amino acids long. The full variable domain, with the rest looked up from reference TRBV9 and TRBJ2-1, is DSGVTQTPKHLITATGQRVTLRCSPRSGDLSVYWYQQSLDQGLQFLIQYYNGEERAKGNILERFSAQQFPDLHSELNLSSLELGDSALYFCASSASWGSSYNEQFFGPGTRLTVL.

V and J are TRBV30 and TRBJ1-4, with D perhaps TRBD1 (6 bases). The V and J ends lost 1 base and 5 bases respectively, with 11 bases between them. This CDR3 has 14 residues. Germline CDR1 is GTSNPN and CDR2 is SVGIG (reference sequence). The CDR3: CAWSGGGPNEKLFF. In DNA form, the CDR3 reads TGTGCCTGGAGTGGAGGGGGGCCAAATGAAAAACTGTTTTTT.

The rearrangement joins TRBV18 to TRBJ2-3, with 11 positions matching TRBD2. The V gene's germline CDR1 is KGHSH and CDR2 LQKENI. The ends lost 6 bases at V and 0 bases at J; junction bases unmatched: 14. CDR3 length equals 19 residues. The CDR3 nucleotides read TGTGCCAGCTCCCCTGATCTAGCGGGAGGATTCTCTAGCACAGATACGCAGTATTTT. It codes for CASSPDLAGGFSSTDTQYF.

The chain links TRBV25-1 to TRBJ2-7, with 10 bases identical to TRBD1. Per germline, CDR1 MGHDK and CDR2 SYGVNS. The CDR3 has 15 amino acids. The V segment lost 5 bases and the J segment 4 bases; nucleotides outside the gene matches: 8. This CDR3 reads CASSNKGTGEYEQYF. In DNA form, the CDR3 reads TGTGCCAGCAGTAACAAAGGGACAGGGGAATACGAGCAGTACTTC.

V and J are TRBV2 and TRBJ2-3, with 7 bases that match TRBD2. There are 16 residues in the CDR3. Germline-derived CDR1 and CDR2 are SNHLY and FYNNEI. Germline trimming cut 2 bases from V and 3 bases from J; bases unmatched to any gene: 8. CDR3 in DNA: TGTGCCAGCAGTGAAACGCCCTATAGCGGGACAGATACGCAGTATTTT. It specifies CASSETPYSGTDTQYF.

The chain couples TRBV4-2 to TRBJ2-1; 11 bases match TRBD2. Trimming cost V 1 base and J 13 bases; bases outside gene matches: 21. Germline V lookup: CDR1 LGHNA, CDR2 YNFKEQ. The CDR3 spans 19 residues. The CDR3 here is CASSQARTSGPRRGELQFF. Written as DNA, the CDR3 is TGTGCCAGCAGCCAAGCAAGGACTAGCGGGCCCCGCCGGGGAGAACTACAGTTCTTC.

This chain links TRBV11-1 with TRBJ1-2; TRBD1 is a possible D gene (6 bases). CDR3 length equals 13 residues. CDR1 and CDR2 from the germline V gene are SGHAT and FQDESV (reference sequence). Trimming took 2 bases from V and 2 from J, leaving 6 bases between them. The CDR3 bases are TGTGCCAGCAGCTTAAGGGGGAACTATGGCTACACCTTC. Protein sequence: CASSLRGNYGYTF.

The chain recombines TRBV28 with TRBJ1-2; TRBD1 is a possible D gene (6 bases). Germline loops: CDR1 MDHEN, CDR2 SYDVKM. The CDR3 is 12 residues long. The ends were cut back, 1 base at V and 7 bases at J, with 7 bases in the middle. The CDR3 DNA follows: TGTGCCAGCAGTTTATTAGGGGGTGGCTACACCTTC. This gives the protein CASSLLGGGYTF.

V and J are TRBV5-1 and TRBJ1-2; D gene ambiguous. CDR3 length: 12 amino acids. From germline, CDR1 is SGHRS and CDR2 YFSETQ. The ends were cut back, 1 base at V and 8 bases at J, with 9 bases in the middle. CDR3 loop: CASSLSGWGYTF. In DNA, the CDR3 is TGCGCCAGCAGCTTGTCCGGGTGGGGCTACACCTTC.

J is TRBJ2-3 and V is TRBV19; no clear D gene. The CDR3 has 13 amino acids. Trimming shortened V by 8 bases and J by 4 bases, and 13 bases separated the two germline ends. The V gene's germline CDR1 is LNHDA and CDR2 SQIVND (reference sequence). CDR3 in DNA: TGTGCCAGTGCTGCCCCCCCGTCAGATACGCAGTATTTT. This gives the protein CASAAPPSDTQYF. The full variable domain, rest sourced from reference TRBV19 and TRBJ2-3, is DGGITQSPKYLFRKEGQNVTLSCEQNLNHDAMYWYRQDPGQGLRLIYYSQIVNDFQKGDIAEGYSVSREKKESFPLTVTSAQKNPTAFYLCASAAPPSDTQYFGPGTRLTVL.

The rearrangement links TRBV30 to TRBJ2-2; 9 positions match TRBD1. The J segment lost 6 bases and the V segment lost 3 bases, leaving 5 bases of the junction unmatched. This CDR3 is built from 14 residues. CDR1 and CDR2 (germline): GTSNPN, SVGIG (reference sequence). This CDR3 reads CAWSTGTGSGELFF. Here the CDR3 DNA reads TGTGCCTGGAGCACTGGGACAGGGTCCGGGGAGCTGTTTTTT.

The chain is built from TRBV15 and TRBJ2-1; no reliable D call. This CDR3 comprises 12 residues. V lost 1 base to trimming and J lost 10 bases, with 8 bases between them. Per germline, CDR1 LNHNV and CDR2 YYDKDF (reference sequence). The CDR3 reads CATSRGYREQFF. The CDR3 region has the DNA TGTGCCACCAGCAGAGGCTATAGGGAGCAGTTCTTC.

The table lists this clone with a count of one. V and J are TRBV9 and TRBJ2-1; 9 nucleotides agree with TRBD2. Germline CDR1 SGDLS, CDR2 YYNGEE. V gave up 0 bases and J gave up 1 base; unmatched junction bases: 11. The CDR3 is 19 residues long. CDR3: CASSVGAGGGPGSYNEQFF. The DNA of the CDR3 is TGTGCCAGCAGCGTAGGAGCGGGAGGAGGACCAGGGTCCTACAATGAGCAGTTCTTC.

This clone was seen only once. The chain employs TRBV6-6 and TRBJ2-3; tentatively, D is TRBD1 (5 bases). CDR1 and CDR2 (germline): MNHNY, SVGAGI (reference sequence). V was shortened by 7 bases and J by 1 base, with 18 bases between the two germline ends. The CDR3 runs 16 residues. The CDR3 loop reads CASTPSLRAGTDTQYF. The CDR3 DNA follows: TGTGCCAGCACCCCGAGCCTCAGGGCTGGCACAGATACGCAGTATTTT.

V gene TRBV7-9 combines with J gene TRBJ2-7; weak D call: TRBD2 (6 bases). Trimming took 5 bases from V and 1 from J, leaving 18 bases between them. This CDR3 has 16 amino acids. CDR1 and CDR2 from the germline V gene are SEHNR and FQNEAQ (reference sequence). CDR3 amino acids: CASSHDTGRSSYEQYF. For the CDR3, the DNA is TGTGCCAGCAGCCACGACACGGGGAGGAGTTCCTACGAGCAGTACTTC.

The chain couples TRBV7-2 to TRBJ2-7; a weak D match, TRBD2 (5 bases). The CDR3 sequence is 13 residues long. Trimming removed 4 bases at V and 2 bases at J, with 9 bases between. Germline V gives CDR1 SGHTA, CDR2 FQGNSA. CDR3 sequence reads: CASSSAGPYEQYF. CDR3 DNA sequence: TGTGCCAGCAGCTCCGCGGGCCCCTACGAGCAGTACTTC.

The rearrangement uses TRBV2 and TRBJ2-7, with D maybe TRBD2 (5 bases). The germline V and J ends were trimmed by 6 bases and 0 bases, with 15 bases remaining between them. The germline gives CDR1 SNHLY, CDR2 FYNNEI. The CDR3 spans 15 residues. The CDR3 sequence: CASRELAASSYEQYF. The CDR3, as DNA: TGTGCCAGCAGGGAGCTAGCAGCGAGCTCCTACGAGCAGTACTTC.